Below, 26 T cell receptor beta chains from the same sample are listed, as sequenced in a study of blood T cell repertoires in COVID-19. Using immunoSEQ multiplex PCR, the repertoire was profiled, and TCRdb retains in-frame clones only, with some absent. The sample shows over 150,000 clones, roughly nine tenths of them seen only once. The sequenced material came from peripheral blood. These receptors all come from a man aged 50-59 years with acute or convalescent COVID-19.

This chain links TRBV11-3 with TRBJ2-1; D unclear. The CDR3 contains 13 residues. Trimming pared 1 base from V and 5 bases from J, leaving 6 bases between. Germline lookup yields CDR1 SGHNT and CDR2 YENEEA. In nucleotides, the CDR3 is TGTGCCAGCAGCTTAGCGAGAGACAATGAGCAGTTCTTC. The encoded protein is CASSLARDNEQFF.

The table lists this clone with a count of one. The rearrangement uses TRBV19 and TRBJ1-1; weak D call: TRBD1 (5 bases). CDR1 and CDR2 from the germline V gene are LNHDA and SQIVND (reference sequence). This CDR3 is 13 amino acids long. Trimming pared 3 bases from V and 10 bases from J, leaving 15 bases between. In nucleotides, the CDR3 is TGTGCCAGTAGTATGGGCAGGGTGTCTCTAGCTTTCTTT. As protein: CASSMGRVSLAFF.

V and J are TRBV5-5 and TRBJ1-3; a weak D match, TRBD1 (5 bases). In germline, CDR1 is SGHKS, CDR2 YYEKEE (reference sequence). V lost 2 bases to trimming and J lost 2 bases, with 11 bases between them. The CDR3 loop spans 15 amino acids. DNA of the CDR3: TGTGCCAGCAGCTTTTACCTGACAGCTGGAAACACCATATATTTT. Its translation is CASSFYLTAGNTIYF.

CDR3 amino acids: CASSSRDREYTQYF. In DNA, the CDR3 is TGTGCCAGCAGCTCCCGGGACAGGGAGTATACGCAGTATTTT. The chain has TRBV5-8 and TRBJ2-3; 9 positions agree with TRBD1. The CDR3 is 14 amino acids. The ends lost 3 bases at V and 7 bases at J; junction bases unmatched: 6. Germline-derived CDR1 and CDR2 are SGHTS and YDEGEE.

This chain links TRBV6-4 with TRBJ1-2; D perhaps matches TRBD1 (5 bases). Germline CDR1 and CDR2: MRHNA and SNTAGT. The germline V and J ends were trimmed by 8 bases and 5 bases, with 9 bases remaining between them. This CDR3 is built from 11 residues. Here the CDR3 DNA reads TGTGCCAGCTTCAGGGAATATGGCTACACCTTC. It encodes CASFREYGYTF.

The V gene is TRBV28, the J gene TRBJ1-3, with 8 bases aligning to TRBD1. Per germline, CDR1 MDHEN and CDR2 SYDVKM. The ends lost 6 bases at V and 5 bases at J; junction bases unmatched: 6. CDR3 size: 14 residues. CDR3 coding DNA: TGTGCCAGCAGGGAACAGGGGGTTCGAAACACCATATATTTT. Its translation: CASREQGVRNTIYF. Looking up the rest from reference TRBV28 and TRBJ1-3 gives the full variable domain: DVKVTQSSRYLVKRTGEKVFLECVQDMDHENMFWYRQDPGLGLRLIYFSYDVKMKEKGDIPEGYSVSREKKERFSLILESASTNQTSMYLCASREQGVRNTIYFGEGSWLTVV.

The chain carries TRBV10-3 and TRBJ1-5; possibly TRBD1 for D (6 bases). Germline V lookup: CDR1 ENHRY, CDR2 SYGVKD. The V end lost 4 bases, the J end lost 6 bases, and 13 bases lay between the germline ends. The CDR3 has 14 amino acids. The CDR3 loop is CAISVGGAGQPQHF. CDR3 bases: TGTGCCATCAGTGTAGGGGGGGCTGGTCAGCCCCAGCATTTT.

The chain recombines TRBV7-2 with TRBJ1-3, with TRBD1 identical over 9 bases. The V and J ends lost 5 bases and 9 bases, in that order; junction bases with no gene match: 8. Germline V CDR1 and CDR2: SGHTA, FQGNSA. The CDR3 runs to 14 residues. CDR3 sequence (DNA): TGTGCCAGCAGCCCAGGGACAGGGTATCCCACCATATATTTT. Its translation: CASSPGTGYPTIYF. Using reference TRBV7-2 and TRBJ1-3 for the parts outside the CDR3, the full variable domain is GAGVSQSPSNKVTEKGKDVELRCDPISGHTALYWYRQSLGQGLEFLIYFQGNSAPDKSGLPSDRFSAERTGGSVSTLTIQRTQQEDSAVYLCASSPGTGYPTIYFGEGSWLTVV.

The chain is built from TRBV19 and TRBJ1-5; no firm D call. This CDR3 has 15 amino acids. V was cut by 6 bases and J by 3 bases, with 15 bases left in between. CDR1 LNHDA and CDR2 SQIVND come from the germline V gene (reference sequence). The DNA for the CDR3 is TGTGCCAGTAGGCATCGTCAGGTGGACAATCAGCCCCAGCATTTT. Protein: CASRHRQVDNQPQHF.

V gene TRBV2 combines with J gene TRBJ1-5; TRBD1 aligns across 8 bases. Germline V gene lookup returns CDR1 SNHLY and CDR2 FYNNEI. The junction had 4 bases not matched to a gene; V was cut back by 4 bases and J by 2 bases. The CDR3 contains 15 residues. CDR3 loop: CASSATGVGNQPQHF. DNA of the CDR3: TGTGCCAGCAGTGCGACAGGGGTTGGCAATCAGCCCCAGCATTTT.

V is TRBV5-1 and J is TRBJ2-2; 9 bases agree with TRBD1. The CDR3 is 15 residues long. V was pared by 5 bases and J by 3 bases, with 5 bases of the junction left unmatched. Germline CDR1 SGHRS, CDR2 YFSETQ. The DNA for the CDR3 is TGCGCCAGCAGTCCTCGGACAGGGGACACCGGGGAGCTGTTTTTT. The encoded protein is CASSPRTGDTGELFF.

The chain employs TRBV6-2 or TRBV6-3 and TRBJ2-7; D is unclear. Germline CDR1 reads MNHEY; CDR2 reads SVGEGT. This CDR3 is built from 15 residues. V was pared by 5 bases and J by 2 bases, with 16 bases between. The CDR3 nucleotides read TGTGCCAGCAGTGTTACCCTCTTCGGTCCCTACGAGCAGTACGTC. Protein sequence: CASSVTLFGPYEQYV.

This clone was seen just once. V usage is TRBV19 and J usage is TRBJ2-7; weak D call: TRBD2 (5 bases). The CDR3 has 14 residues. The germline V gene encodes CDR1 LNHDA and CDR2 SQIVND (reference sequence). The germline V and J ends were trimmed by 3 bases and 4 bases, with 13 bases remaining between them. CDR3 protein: CASSMLAGGYEQYV. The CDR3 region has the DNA TGTGCCAGTAGTATGCTTGCGGGTGGGTACGAGCAGTACGTC.

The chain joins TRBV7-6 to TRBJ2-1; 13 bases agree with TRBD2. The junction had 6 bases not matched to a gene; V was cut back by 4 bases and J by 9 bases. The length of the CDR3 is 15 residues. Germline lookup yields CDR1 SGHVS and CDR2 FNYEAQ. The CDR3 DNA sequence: TGTGCCAGCAGCTATGGGACTAGCGGGATTGGTGAGCAGTTCTTC. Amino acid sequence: CASSYGTSGIGEQFF.

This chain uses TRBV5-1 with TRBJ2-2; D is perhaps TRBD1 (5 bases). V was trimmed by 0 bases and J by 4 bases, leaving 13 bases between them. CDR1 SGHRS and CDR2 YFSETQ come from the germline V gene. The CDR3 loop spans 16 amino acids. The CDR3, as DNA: TGCGCCAGCAGCTTGGAGGGGTCGTGGGTCACCGGGGAGCTGTTTTTT. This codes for CASSLEGSWVTGELFF.

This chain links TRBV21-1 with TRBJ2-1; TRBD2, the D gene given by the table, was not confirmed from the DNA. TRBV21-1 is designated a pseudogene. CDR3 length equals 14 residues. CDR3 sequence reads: CASSIRTRRNEQFF. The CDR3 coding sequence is TGTGCCAGCAGCATACGGACTAGGAGGAATGAGCAGTTCTTC.

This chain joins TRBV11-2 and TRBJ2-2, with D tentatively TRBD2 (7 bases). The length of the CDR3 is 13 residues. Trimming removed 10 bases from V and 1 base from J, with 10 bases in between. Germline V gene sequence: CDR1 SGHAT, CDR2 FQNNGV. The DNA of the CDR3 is TGTGCCAAAGGGGGGGTGAACACCGGGGAGCTGTTTTTT. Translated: CAKGGVNTGELFF.

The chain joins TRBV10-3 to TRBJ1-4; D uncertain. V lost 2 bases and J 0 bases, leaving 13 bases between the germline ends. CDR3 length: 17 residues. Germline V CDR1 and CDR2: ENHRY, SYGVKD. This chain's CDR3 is CAISETGLVATNEKLFF. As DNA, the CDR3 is TGTGCCATCAGTGAGACCGGACTAGTTGCAACTAATGAAAAACTGTTTTTT.

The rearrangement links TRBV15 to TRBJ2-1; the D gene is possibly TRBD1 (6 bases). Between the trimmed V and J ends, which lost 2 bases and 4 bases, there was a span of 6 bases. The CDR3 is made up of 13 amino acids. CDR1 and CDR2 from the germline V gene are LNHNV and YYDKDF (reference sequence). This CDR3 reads CATSRQGYNEQFF. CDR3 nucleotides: TGTGCCACCAGCAGACAGGGGTACAATGAGCAGTTCTTC.

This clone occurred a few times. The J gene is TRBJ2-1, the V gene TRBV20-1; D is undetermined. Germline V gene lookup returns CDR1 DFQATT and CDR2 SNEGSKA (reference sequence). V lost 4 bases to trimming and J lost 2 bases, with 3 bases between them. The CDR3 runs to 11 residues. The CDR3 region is CSANTYNEQFF. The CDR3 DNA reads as TGCAGTGCTAATACCTACAATGAGCAGTTCTTC.

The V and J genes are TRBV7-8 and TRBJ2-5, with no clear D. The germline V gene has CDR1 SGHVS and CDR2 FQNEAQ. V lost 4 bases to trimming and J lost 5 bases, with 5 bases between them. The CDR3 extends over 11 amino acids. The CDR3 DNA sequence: TGTGCCAGCAGCTGGCGGGAGACCCAGTACTTC. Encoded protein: CASSWRETQYF.

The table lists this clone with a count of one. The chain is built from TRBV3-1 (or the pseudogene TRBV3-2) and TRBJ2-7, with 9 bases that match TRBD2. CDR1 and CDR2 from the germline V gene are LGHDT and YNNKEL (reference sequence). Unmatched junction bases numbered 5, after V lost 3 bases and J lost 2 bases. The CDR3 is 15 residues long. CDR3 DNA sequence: TGTGCCAGCAGCCAGAGGACTAGCGTACCCTACGAGCAGTACTTC. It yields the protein CASSQRTSVPYEQYF.

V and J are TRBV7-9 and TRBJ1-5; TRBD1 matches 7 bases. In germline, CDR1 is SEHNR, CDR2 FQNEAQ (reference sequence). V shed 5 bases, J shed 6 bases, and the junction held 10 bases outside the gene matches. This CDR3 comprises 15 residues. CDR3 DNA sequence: TGTGCCAGCAGCACCGAGCACGACAGGGCTCAGCCCCAGCATTTT. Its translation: CASSTEHDRAQPQHF.

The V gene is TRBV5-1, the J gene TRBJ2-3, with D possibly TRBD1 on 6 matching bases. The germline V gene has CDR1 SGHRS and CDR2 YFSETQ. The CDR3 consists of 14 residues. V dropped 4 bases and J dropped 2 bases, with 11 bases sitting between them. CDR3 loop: CASSPDSYTDTQYF. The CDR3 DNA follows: TGCGCCAGCAGCCCGGACAGCTACACAGATACGCAGTATTTT.

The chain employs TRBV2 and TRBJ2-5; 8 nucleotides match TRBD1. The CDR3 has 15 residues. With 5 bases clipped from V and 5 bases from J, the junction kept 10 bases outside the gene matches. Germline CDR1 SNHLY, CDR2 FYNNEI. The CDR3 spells CASSSRQGMGETQYF. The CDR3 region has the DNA TGTGCCAGCAGTTCCCGACAGGGGATGGGGGAGACCCAGTACTTC.

The CDR3 reads CASSRRQGGSGTEAFF. The CDR3 DNA reads as TGTGCCAGTAGTCGCAGACAGGGTGGGAGTGGCACTGAAGCTTTCTTT. V gene TRBV19 combines with J gene TRBJ1-1; 7 bases match TRBD1. Per the germline V gene, CDR1 is LNHDA and CDR2 is SQIVND (reference sequence). This CDR3 is built from 16 residues. J gave up 4 bases and V 5 bases, and 13 bases lay outside the gene matches.